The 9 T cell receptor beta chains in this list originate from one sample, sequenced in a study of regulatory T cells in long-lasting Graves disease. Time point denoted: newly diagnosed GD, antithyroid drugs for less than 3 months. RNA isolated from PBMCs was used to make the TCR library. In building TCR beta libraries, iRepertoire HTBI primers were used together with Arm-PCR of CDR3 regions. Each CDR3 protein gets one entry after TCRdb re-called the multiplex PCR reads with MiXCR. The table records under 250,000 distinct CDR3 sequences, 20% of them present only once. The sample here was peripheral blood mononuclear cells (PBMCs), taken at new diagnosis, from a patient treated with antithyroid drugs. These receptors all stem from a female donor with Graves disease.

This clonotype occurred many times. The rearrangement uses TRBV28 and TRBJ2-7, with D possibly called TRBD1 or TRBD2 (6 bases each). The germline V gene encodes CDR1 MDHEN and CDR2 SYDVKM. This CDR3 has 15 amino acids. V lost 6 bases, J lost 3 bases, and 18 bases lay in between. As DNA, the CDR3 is TGTGCCAGCAGCCTGCGGGGACATAGATTCTACGAGCAGTACTTC. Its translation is CASSLRGHRFYEQYF.

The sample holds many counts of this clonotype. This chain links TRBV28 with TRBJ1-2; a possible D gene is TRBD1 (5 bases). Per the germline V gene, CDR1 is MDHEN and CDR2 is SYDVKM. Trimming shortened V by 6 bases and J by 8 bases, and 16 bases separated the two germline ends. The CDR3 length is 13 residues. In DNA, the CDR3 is TGTGCCAGCAGCCCAAGCAGGGCTAGCGGCTACACCTTC. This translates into CASSPSRASGYTF.

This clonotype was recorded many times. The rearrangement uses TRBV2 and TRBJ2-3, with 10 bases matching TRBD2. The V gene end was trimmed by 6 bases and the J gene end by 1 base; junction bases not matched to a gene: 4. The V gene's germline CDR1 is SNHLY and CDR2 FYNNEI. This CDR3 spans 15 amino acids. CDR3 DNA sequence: TGTGCCAGCAGCCGAGCGGGGGGGGGCACAGATACGCAGTATTTT. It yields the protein CASSRAGGGTDTQYF.

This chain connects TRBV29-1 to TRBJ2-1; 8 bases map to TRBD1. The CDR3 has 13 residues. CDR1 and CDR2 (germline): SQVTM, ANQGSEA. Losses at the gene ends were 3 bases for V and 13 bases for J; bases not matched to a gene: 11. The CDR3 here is CSVERQGSPIQFF. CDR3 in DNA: TGCAGCGTTGAGAGACAGGGGTCCCCCATCCAGTTCTTC.

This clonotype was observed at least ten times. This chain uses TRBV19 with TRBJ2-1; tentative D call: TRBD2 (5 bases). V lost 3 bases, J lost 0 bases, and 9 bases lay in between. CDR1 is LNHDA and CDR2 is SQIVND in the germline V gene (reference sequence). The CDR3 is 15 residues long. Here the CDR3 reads CASSILSGSYNEQFF. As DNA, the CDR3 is TGTGCCAGTAGTATTTTGAGCGGCTCCTACAATGAGCAGTTCTTC.

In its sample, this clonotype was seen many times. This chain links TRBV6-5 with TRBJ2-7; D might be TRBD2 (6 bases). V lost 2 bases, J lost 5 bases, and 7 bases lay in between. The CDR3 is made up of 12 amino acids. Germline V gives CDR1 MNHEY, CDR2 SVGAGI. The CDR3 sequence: CASSYRGNEQYF. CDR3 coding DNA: TGTGCCAGCAGTTACCGGGGGAACGAGCAGTACTTC.

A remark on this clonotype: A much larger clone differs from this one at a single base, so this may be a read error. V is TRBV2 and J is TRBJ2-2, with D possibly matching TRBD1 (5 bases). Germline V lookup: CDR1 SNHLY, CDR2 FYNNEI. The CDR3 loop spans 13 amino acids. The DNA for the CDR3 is TGTACCAGCAAAAAAGGGGCCACCGGGGAGCTGTTTTTT. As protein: CTSKKGATGELFF.

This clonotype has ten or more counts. CDR3 loop: CASSYDKREVTNTGELFF. For the CDR3, the DNA is TGTGCCAGCAGTTACGATAAGCGGGAGGTTACGAACACCGGGGAGCTGTTTTTT. The V and J genes are TRBV6-2 or TRBV6-3 and TRBJ2-2, with 9 bases lining up with TRBD2. Trimming removed 2 bases from V and 0 bases from J; junction bases left unmatched: 7. The CDR3 has 18 amino acids. Germline CDR1 reads MNHEY; CDR2 reads SVGEGT.

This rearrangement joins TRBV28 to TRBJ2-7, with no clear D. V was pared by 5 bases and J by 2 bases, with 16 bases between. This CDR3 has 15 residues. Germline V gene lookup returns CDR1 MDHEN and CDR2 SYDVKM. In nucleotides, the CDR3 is TGTGCCAGCAGTCCGCCCGAAGCGCTCCCCTACGAGCAGTACTTC. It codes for CASSPPEALPYEQYF.